These 23 T cell receptor beta chains came from one sample sequenced in a study of CD8 T cells in ankylosing spondylitis. TCRdb processed the 5' RACE reads anew with MiXCR; each CDR3 protein has one entry. Of about 450,000 distinct CDR3 sequences listed, 26% were seen once; the top ten hold about 0.92%. For these TCRs, the target antigens are not known. Study-wide points: Characteristic of ankylosing spondylitis blood, it appeared, was a TCR beta motif comprising roughly eight highly homologous variants.

Input material: blood, either unsorted or a sorted T cell fraction (not recorded which). The receptors shown here come from a male donor with ankylosing spondylitis.

CDR3: CASSRRSGQGNNEQFF. CDR3 DNA: TGTGCCAGCAGCCGACGTTCGGGACAGGGGAACAATGAGCAGTTCTTC. This chain joins TRBV4-2 and TRBJ2-1; TRBD1 aligns across 10 bases. The CDR3 is 16 amino acids. V lost 4 bases to trimming and J lost 5 bases; unmatched junction nucleotides: 8. Looked up from germline, CDR1 is LGHNA and CDR2 is YNFKEQ.

The genes are TRBV7-8 and TRBJ1-1; maybe TRBD1 (6 bases). The V end lost 3 bases, the J end lost 5 bases, and 16 bases lay between the germline ends. Per germline, CDR1 SGHVS and CDR2 FQNEAQ. This CDR3 region has 15 residues. Here the CDR3 reads CASSFRDTGRTEAFF. CDR3 bases: TGTGCCAGCAGCTTCCGGGACACGGGCAGGACTGAAGCTTTCTTT.

V usage is TRBV30 and J usage is TRBJ2-7, with D tentatively TRBD2 (5 bases). V was shortened by 1 base and J by 9 bases, with 19 bases between the two germline ends. The CDR3 consists of 14 residues. Germline assignment: CDR1 GTSNPN and CDR2 SVGIG (reference sequence). CDR3 amino acids: CAWSEEVGRDWQYF. CDR3 DNA: TGTGCCTGGAGTGAGGAGGTCGGCCGGGATTGGCAGTACTTC.

The chain links TRBV7-2 to TRBJ1-2; D call uncertain. The CDR3 consists of 14 residues. V lost 1 base and J lost 2, with 8 bases in between. Germline V gives CDR1 SGHTA, CDR2 FQGNSA. This CDR3 reads CASSLVSQNYGYTF. The CDR3 DNA reads TGTGCCAGCAGCTTAGTTTCACAGAACTATGGCTACACCTTC.

The chain employs TRBV24-1 and TRBJ2-7, with D possibly being TRBD2 (5 bases). V lost 8 bases, J lost 3 bases, and 16 bases lay in between. Germline V gene data show CDR1 as KGHDR and CDR2 as SFDVKD. The CDR3 has 14 amino acids. The CDR3 bases are TGTGCCACCACGGAGGAAAGCCCCTACTACGAGCAGTACGTC. As protein: CATTEESPYYEQYV.

A note on this clonotype: Relative to the germline gene, one junction end is altered; a read error may explain this. The chain employs TRBV6-1 and TRBJ1-1; 7 bases match TRBD1. CDR1 and CDR2 (germline): MNHNS, SASEGT. The CDR3 is made up of 15 amino acids. The CDR3 reads CASRRTGGTFSGGIF. The CDR3 DNA reads as TGTGCCAGCAGACGGACAGGAGGAACGTTTTCCGGGGGGATCTTT.

This clonotype was counted a few times. The J gene is TRBJ2-2, the V gene TRBV20-1, with TRBD2 identical over 7 bases. V lost 6 bases to trimming and J lost 0 bases; unmatched junction nucleotides: 7. In germline, CDR1 is DFQATT, CDR2 SNEGSKA (reference sequence). The CDR3 has 15 residues. CDR3 sequence (DNA): TGCAGTGCCAAGTGGGGGGGGTCGAACACCGGGGAGCTGTTTTTT. This encodes CSAKWGGSNTGELFF.

This clonotype was seen repeatedly, ten times or more. The chain has TRBV29-1 and TRBJ2-1; 8 nucleotides align to TRBD1. V was pared by 5 bases and J by 1 base, with 22 bases of the junction left unmatched. Per germline, CDR1 SQVTM and CDR2 ANQGSEA. The CDR3 consists of 20 residues. The CDR3 spells CSVQKPRDRLLLASYNEQFF. CDR3 coding DNA: TGCAGCGTTCAAAAGCCCCGGGACAGGTTACTGCTAGCGTCCTACAATGAGCAGTTCTTC.

The chain joins TRBV20-1 to TRBJ2-2; 9 bases map to TRBD2. V shed 5 bases and J 3 bases; nucleotides not matched to a gene: 13. Germline-derived CDR1 and CDR2 are DFQATT and SNEGSKA (reference sequence). The CDR3 runs 17 residues. The chain's CDR3 is CSASSTATSGYTGELFF. For the CDR3, the DNA is TGCAGTGCTTCATCCACCGCGACTAGCGGATACACCGGGGAGCTGTTTTTT.

The chain joins TRBV29-1 to TRBJ2-3, with 7 bases that match TRBD1. The V gene's germline CDR1 is SQVTM and CDR2 ANQGSEA. The CDR3 spans 16 residues. V shed 4 bases and J 2 bases; nucleotides not matched to a gene: 12. CDR3 residues: CSVGGQAPGVTDTQYF. In DNA, the CDR3 is TGCAGCGTTGGAGGACAGGCTCCTGGGGTCACAGATACGCAGTATTTT.

The table lists this clonotype with a few counts. The chain employs TRBV18 and TRBJ1-3, with D hard to call. Looked up from germline, CDR1 is KGHSH and CDR2 is LQKENI. With 3 bases removed from V and 4 bases from J, the gap between germline ends came to 10 bases. The CDR3 covers 14 residues. CDR3 amino acids: CASSPNLAGNTIYF. The CDR3 DNA reads TGTGCCAGCTCACCCAACCTCGCCGGAAACACCATATATTTT.

J is TRBJ2-1 and V is TRBV24-1; D is unclear. Trimming took 2 bases from V and 4 from J, leaving 8 bases between them. The CDR3 extends over 14 amino acids. In germline, CDR1 is KGHDR, CDR2 SFDVKD. The CDR3: CATSDSPAYNEQFF. CDR3 coding DNA: TGTGCCACCAGTGATTCTCCAGCTTACAATGAGCAGTTCTTC.

This clonotype was seen ten or more times. The gene calls are TRBV5-1 and TRBJ2-7; D might be TRBD1 or TRBD2, each matching 5 bases. V lost 3 bases and J lost 13, with 8 bases in between. Germline V lookup: CDR1 SGHRS, CDR2 YFSETQ. There are 9 residues in the CDR3. The CDR3 spells CASSWDVYV. The CDR3 bases are TGCGCCAGCAGCTGGGACGTATACGTC.

The CDR3 loop reads CSVGRGLQEEAFF. The CDR3 nucleotides are TGCAGCGTTGGAAGGGGATTACAGGAAGAAGCTTTCTTT. This chain links TRBV29-1 with TRBJ1-1; D is possibly TRBD1 (5 bases). Germline-derived CDR1 and CDR2 are SQVTM and ANQGSEA. The CDR3 covers 13 residues. The V end lost 4 bases, the J end lost 8 bases, and 17 bases lay between the germline ends.

This clonotype was detected once. The chain uses TRBV11-2 and TRBJ2-2; 7 bases match TRBD2. The V segment lost 6 bases and the J segment 3 bases; nucleotides outside the gene matches: 7. The germline gives CDR1 SGHAT, CDR2 FQNNGV. The CDR3 contains 15 residues. CDR3 sequence reads: CASRLTSRYTGELFF. The DNA of the CDR3 is TGTGCCAGCAGGTTGACTAGCCGCTACACCGGGGAGCTGTTTTTT. The entire variable domain, with the rest obtained from reference TRBV11-2 and TRBJ2-2, is as follows: EAGVAQSPRYKIIEKRQSVAFWCNPISGHATLYWYQQILGQGPKLLIQFQNNGVVDDSQLPKDRFSAERLKGVDSTLKIQPAKLEDSAVYLCASRLTSRYTGELFFGEGSRLTVL.

V is TRBV7-9 and J is TRBJ2-7; D gene ambiguous. Trimming pared 5 bases from V and 5 bases from J, leaving 10 bases between. In germline, CDR1 is SEHNR, CDR2 FQNEAQ (reference sequence). The CDR3 length is 12 residues. CDR3 loop: CASSLTPNEQYF. CDR3 in DNA: TGTGCCAGCAGCCTGACTCCCAACGAGCAGTACTTC.

The chain recombines TRBV5-1 with TRBJ2-1; 11 bases match TRBD2. This CDR3 comprises 17 residues. The V segment lost 2 bases and the J segment 8 bases; nucleotides outside the gene matches: 12. Germline CDR1 and CDR2: SGHRS and YFSETQ. CDR3 nucleotide sequence: TGCGCCAGCAGCTTACTCTCCGGGACTAGCGGAGCGGATGAGCAGTTCTTC. Translation: CASSLLSGTSGADEQFF.

This sequence joins TRBV7-2 and TRBJ2-7, with TRBD2 matching 7 bases. The V gene's germline CDR1 is SGHTA and CDR2 FQGNSA. The CDR3 sequence is 15 residues long. V lost 1 base and J lost 4; bases outside the gene matches: 7. CDR3 region: CASSLERGLVYEQYF. The DNA of the CDR3 is TGTGCCAGCAGCTTAGAGCGGGGCCTAGTGTACGAGCAGTACTTC.

This clonotype occurred a few times. The chain joins TRBV6-1 to TRBJ2-3; D gene uncertain. The CDR3 has 14 amino acids. Per the germline V gene, CDR1 is MNHNS and CDR2 is SASEGT. Trimming stripped 4 bases from V and 0 bases from J, with 8 bases between. CDR3 sequence reads: CASSGRTSTDTQYF. Written as DNA, the CDR3 is TGTGCCAGCAGTGGACGGACCAGCACAGATACGCAGTATTTT.

This clonotype was seen more than once but under ten times. The chain has TRBV3-1 and TRBJ1-5, with D possibly being TRBD1 (6 bases). The CDR3 totals 14 residues. V lost 1 base to trimming and J lost 6 bases, with 10 bases between them. The germline V gene has CDR1 LGHDT and CDR2 YNNKEL (reference sequence). The CDR3: CASSQGGRGQPQHF. The DNA for the CDR3 is TGTGCCAGCAGCCAAGGGGGGCGAGGTCAGCCCCAGCATTTT.

The chain joins TRBV7-9 to TRBJ1-2; no firm D call. Germline loops: CDR1 SEHNR, CDR2 FQNEAQ (reference sequence). The V end was cut by 4 bases, the J end by 8 bases, with 17 bases between. This CDR3 region has 14 residues. The CDR3 region is CASSSQGGIEGYTF. The CDR3 DNA reads as TGTGCCAGCAGCTCCCAAGGAGGCATTGAGGGCTACACCTTC.

Only a few counts were recorded for this clonotype. The gene calls are TRBV5-1 and TRBJ2-2; D not certain. Germline values: CDR1 SGHRS, CDR2 YFSETQ. V lost 4 bases, J lost 2 bases, and 9 bases lay in between. CDR3 length equals 14 residues. CDR3 loop: CASSPPVNTGELFF. The CDR3 nucleotides are TGCGCCAGCAGCCCCCCGGTTAACACCGGGGAGCTGTTTTTT.

The chain links TRBV24-1 to TRBJ1-2, with unresolved D. The CDR3 runs to 11 residues. V was shortened by 2 bases and J by 7 bases, with 4 bases between the two germline ends. Germline V gives CDR1 KGHDR, CDR2 SFDVKD. The CDR3 DNA sequence: TGTGCCACCAGTGATTCTTTTGGCTACACCTTC. It yields the protein CATSDSFGYTF.